A single sample gave rise to the 5 T cell receptor beta chains below, sequenced in a study of preoperative IRX-2 immunotherapy in early breast cancer. The repertoire was sequenced with immunoSEQ multiplex PCR; TCRdb's copy has only in-frame clones and lacks some. Of tens of thousands of clones listed, around 74% are singletons. Treatment denoted: preoperative locoregional IRX-2 cytokine immunotherapy. The source material was lymph node tissue, sampled after IRX-2 immunotherapy. The receptors originated from a human donor with breast cancer.

The DNA for the CDR3 is TGTGCCAGCAGCCCCGGGACTAGCGGGAGGGACACAGATACGCAGTATTTT. This sequence encodes CASSPGTSGRDTDTQYF. The chain joins TRBV11-3 to TRBJ2-3; 16 nucleotides align to TRBD2. J gave up 2 bases and V 5 bases, and 4 bases lay outside the gene matches. The CDR3 runs to 17 residues. Germline V CDR1 and CDR2: SGHNT, YENEEA.

The V and J genes are TRBV5-1 and TRBJ1-4, with TRBD1 matching 7 bases. The CDR3 has 17 amino acids. The V gene end was trimmed by 0 bases and the J gene end by 0 bases; junction bases not matched to a gene: 5. The V gene's germline CDR1 is SGHRS and CDR2 YFSETQ. DNA of the CDR3: TGCGCCAGCAGCTTGGATTGGGACAGCCCAACTAATGAAAAACTGTTTTTT. Its protein is CASSLDWDSPTNEKLFF.

This chain connects TRBV6-8 to TRBJ1-2; D gene ambiguous. CDR1 is MNHGY and CDR2 is SAAAGT in the germline V gene. This CDR3 region has 12 residues. V was trimmed by 6 bases and J by 8 bases, leaving 13 bases between them. CDR3 region: CASSSPPAGYTF. DNA of the CDR3: TGTGCCAGCAGCTCACCCCCGGCGGGCTACACCTTC.

The chain couples TRBV25-1 to TRBJ1-1, with D possibly being TRBD1 (6 bases). V dropped 1 base and J dropped 9 bases, with 9 bases sitting between them. The CDR3 has 12 residues. Germline CDR1 MGHDK, CDR2 SYGVNS. This chain's CDR3 is CASSEFGQQAFF. As DNA, the CDR3 is TGTGCCAGCAGTGAATTCGGACAGCAAGCTTTCTTT.

The genes are TRBV10-2 and TRBJ1-1; D perhaps matches TRBD1 (5 bases). From germline, CDR1 is WSHSY and CDR2 SAAADI. The CDR3 spans 14 residues. V was trimmed by 5 bases and J by 0 bases, leaving 10 bases between them. CDR3 amino acids: CASSPGVMNTEAFF. The CDR3 DNA follows: TGCGCCAGCAGTCCGGGGGTTATGAACACTGAAGCTTTCTTT.